This TCR beta chain was sequenced for a study of somatic mutations in cytotoxic T cells in rheumatoid arthritis. The repertoire was sequenced with immunoSEQ multiplex PCR; TCRdb's copy has only in-frame clones and lacks some. The table records 15,000 or so clones, approximately 82% of them present only once. The CDR3 contains 13 residues. From germline, CDR1 is MNHNS and CDR2 SASEGT. Trimming pared 3 bases from V and 4 bases from J, leaving 9 bases between. The sequenced sample consisted of CD8+ T cells sorted from blood. This clonotype was sampled from an adult with rheumatoid arthritis. The V gene is TRBV6-1, the J gene TRBJ1-1; D unresolved. CDR3 region: CASSDWDGTEAFF. The CDR3 DNA follows: TGTGCCAGCAGTGATTGGGATGGCACTGAAGCTTTCTTT.